This T cell receptor beta chain was sequenced during a study of vaccination and CD4 T cells after COVID-19. Overall study results and limits: The great majority, 304 of 307 vaccine-specific clones, proved spike mono-reactive in convalescent patients.

Sequencing of the DNA from cultured CD4+ T cells was carried out with the Oncomine TCR Beta short-read assay. From the PCR reads, TCRdb called clonotypes with MiXCR, one entry per CDR3 protein. The sample holds about 20,000 distinct CDR3 sequences, almost 50% seen once. This clonotype was seen a handful of times. The antigen is unknown. At one end the junction does not follow the germline gene, possibly because of a read error. Documented treatment: approximately 11-day PBMC culture with coronavirus spike peptide pools or control peptides (ViraFEST assay). The receptor comes from a human donor who had recovered from COVID-19. The sequenced material came from CD4+ T cells from blood, cultured in vitro.

The CDR3 nucleotides read TGTGCCAGCAGTTTAGGCGTTGCGAGCGGGAAGCTGTTTTTT. Residues: CASSLGVASGKLFF. V gene TRBV28 combines with J gene TRBJ2-2; 7 nucleotides agree with TRBD2. The CDR3 totals 14 residues. Germline CDR1 is MDHEN and CDR2 is SYDVKM.